This TCR beta chain was obtained from a study of blood T cell dynamics during melanoma immunotherapy. About the research overall: Metastatic melanoma patients received first-line pembrolizumab or nivolumab plus ipilimumab.

Sequencing used immunoSEQ multiplex PCR; TCRdb keeps in-frame clones, though not all of them. Of some 25,000 clones listed, 87% were seen once; the top ten hold 3.5% to 6%. Regarding time point: pre-treatment baseline. Blood was drawn before treatment and at week 3 after checkpoint blockade. Patients with prior systemic cancer treatment, concomitant immunosuppressants, or other active malignancies were excluded. This CDR3 is 13 amino acids long. Trimming stripped 6 bases from V and 6 bases from J, with 9 bases between. Germline loops: CDR1 MRHNA, CDR2 SNTAGT. The receptor's source is a human donor with melanoma. The chain carries TRBV6-4 and TRBJ1-6; D call uncertain. This specimen consisted of blood, obtained from a patient treated with checkpoint blockade. The CDR3 here is CASRAFPNSPLHF. Written as DNA, the CDR3 is TGTGCCAGCAGGGCTTTTCCTAATTCACCCCTCCACTTT.